This T cell receptor beta chain derives from a study of patients and donors after allogeneic stem cell transplantation. Trimming cost V 6 bases and J 8 bases, with 23 bases left between them. Germline assignment: CDR1 MNHNS and CDR2 SASEGT. The CDR3 runs to 16 residues. TCRdb re-called the RT-PCR reads with MiXCR, one entry per CDR3 protein. The data hold about a million distinct CDR3 sequences, with approximately 18% observed a single time. The TCR sequence derives from a human donor who was either an allogeneic HSCT recipient or a stem cell or donor lymphocyte infusion donor (not recorded which). It is not recorded whose cells these are; they may come from a transplant donor. Sequencing input: blood, either unsorted or a sorted T cell fraction (not recorded which). The chain links TRBV6-1 to TRBJ2-1; D is perhaps TRBD1 or TRBD2 (5 bases each). DNA of the CDR3: TGTGCCAGCAGAGATCCCCGGGATGGGGCCCTCTATGAGCAGTTCTTC. Amino acid sequence: CASRDPRDGALYEQFF.